This entry is about one T cell receptor beta chain. Its antigen is currently not known. Within one base of it there is no much larger clone, and no base qualities were kept. The data originate from a study of radiotherapy plus CTLA-4 blockade in lung cancer (dated by TCRdb to 2016 to 2018). Looking at the study overall: Objective responses occurred in 15% to 20% of enrolled patients, and 25% to 40% achieved disease control.

The full study reports these points: After treatment with radiotherapy and ipilimumab, TCR clones that originated in tumors expanded in peripheral blood. Early dynamic changes in blood T cell clones, together with increased serum interferon-beta after radiation, were reported as the strongest predictors of response.

The study evaluated CTLA-4 blockade (ipilimumab) given together with focal radiation therapy in patients who had chemo-refractory metastatic non-small-cell lung cancer. The receptor library was made with the immunoSEQ multiplex PCR assay. This is the immuneACCESS table as TCRdb keeps it, with only in-frame sequences that have V and J called. A part of the clones is gone; compared with another copy, unresolved V genes explain less than half, and the rest is unexplained. A total of about 95,000 clones appear in this sample, 83% of them only once. The leading ten clones occupy around 0.79% of the sample. The junction carries 19 bases between V and J, which are trimmed by 4 bases and 3 bases respectively. The germline V gene specifies SGDLS as CDR1 and YYNGEE as CDR2. Spanning cysteine to phenylalanine, the CDR3 consists of 17 amino acids. Only CDR3 DNA remains: 51 bases, in frame from the first base.

Sequenced here: peripheral blood, sampled from a patient treated with radiotherapy plus ipilimumab. Recombination connected TRBV9 to TRBJ1-4, and the D gene may be TRBD1, 5 bases matching. The TCR comes from a human donor with non-small cell lung cancer who had stable disease on radiotherapy plus ipilimumab. CDR3 protein: CASSPTPGVQANEKLFF. At the DNA level, the sequence is TGTGCCAGCAGCCCTACCCCGGGGGTCCAGGCTAATGAAAAACTGTTTTTT. Joined to the reference TRBV9 and TRBJ1-4 proteins, this CDR3 gives the full variable domain: DSGVTQTPKHLITATGQRVTLRCSPRSGDLSVYWYQQSLDQGLQFLIQYYNGEERAKGNILERFSAQQFPDLHSELNLSSLELGDSALYFCASSPTPGVQANEKLFFGSGTQLSVL.